These T cell receptor beta chains were read from a single sample in a study of blood T cell repertoires in COVID-19. This table comes from immunoSEQ multiplex PCR, and its TCRdb copy is limited to in-frame clones, with some not included. Of around 350,000 clones in the sample, around 84% are singletons; the top ten hold 2.5% to 3.5%. The material sequenced was peripheral blood. The source is a human donor in a cohort sampled during active COVID-19. The CDR3 runs from the conserved cysteine through the conserved F or W. Each record gives: D gene, V gene, J gene, CDR3 DNA, CDR3 protein. A D gene is named only where the DNA matches it firmly.

-	TRBV30	TRBJ1-2	TGTGCCTGGAGTGTACTTGACCGGAGGTACACCTTC	CAWSVLDRRYTF
TRBD1	TRBV5-1	TRBJ2-3	TGCGCCAGCAGCTCGGTGCAGGGGGCCACAGATACGCAGTATTTT	CASSSVQGATDTQYF
TRBD2	TRBV27	TRBJ2-1	TGTGCCAGCAGTTGGGGGCGACTAGCGGGTGTATGGAATGAGCAGTTCTTC	CASSWGRLAGVWNEQFF
TRBD2	TRBV2	TRBJ2-1	TGTGCCAGGGGGGGACTAGCGGGATCTCCCTACAATGAGCAGTTCTTC	CARGGLAGSPYNEQFF
TRBD2	TRBV5-1	TRBJ2-7	TGCGCCAGCAGCTTGGGTAGCGGGAGCTCCTACGAGCAGTACTTC	CASSLGSGSSYEQYF
TRBD1	TRBV29-1	TRBJ1-1	TGCAGCGTTGAAGAGACAGGGGATTCTGAAGCTTTCTTT	CSVEETGDSEAFF
TRBD2	TRBV19	TRBJ2-7	TGTGCCAGTAGTAGGACTAGCGGGAGGTCCAGCTCCTACGAGCAGTACTTC	CASSRTSGRSSSYEQYF
-	TRBV28	TRBJ2-1	TGTGCCAGCAGTTTATATCCCGGGACACACCAATACAATGAGCAGTTCTTC	CASSLYPGTHQYNEQFF
-	TRBV9	TRBJ1-1	TGTGCCAGCAGCGCGAGGCGGGGGGGAACTGAAGCTTTCTTT	CASSARRGGTEAFF
TRBD1	TRBV7-2	TRBJ2-7	TGTGCCAGCAGCCCCGACAGGGGCCGAGCGGACGAGCAGTACTTC	CASSPDRGRADEQYF
-	TRBV2	TRBJ1-6	TGTGCCAGCGGACGGGGAAATTCACCCCTCCACTTT	CASGRGNSPLHF
TRBD1	TRBV2	TRBJ2-2	TGTGCCAGCAGTGGACAGGGAGCCACCGGGGAGCTGTTTTTT	CASSGQGATGELFF
TRBD1	TRBV15	TRBJ1-4	TGTGCCACCAGCACAGTGGACAGGGGAGAGGAAAAACTGTTTTTT	CATSTVDRGEEKLFF
TRBD2	TRBV5-6	TRBJ2-3	TGTGCCAGCAGCCGGGCCGGGACTAGCGGGAGGACGACAGATACGCAGTATTTT	CASSRAGTSGRTTDTQYF
TRBD1	TRBV19	TRBJ1-6	TGTGCCAGTAGTTCCAGACAGGGAACGTCTTCACCCCTCCACTTT	CASSSRQGTSSPLHF
TRBD1	TRBV19	TRBJ2-1	TGTGCCAGTAGTAGGACGGCCGGGACAGCCTACAATGAGCAGTTCTTC	CASSRTAGTAYNEQFF
-	TRBV5-1	TRBJ2-5	TGCGCCAGCAGCAAGACAGCGACCAACCAAGAGACCCAGTACTTC	CASSKTATNQETQYF